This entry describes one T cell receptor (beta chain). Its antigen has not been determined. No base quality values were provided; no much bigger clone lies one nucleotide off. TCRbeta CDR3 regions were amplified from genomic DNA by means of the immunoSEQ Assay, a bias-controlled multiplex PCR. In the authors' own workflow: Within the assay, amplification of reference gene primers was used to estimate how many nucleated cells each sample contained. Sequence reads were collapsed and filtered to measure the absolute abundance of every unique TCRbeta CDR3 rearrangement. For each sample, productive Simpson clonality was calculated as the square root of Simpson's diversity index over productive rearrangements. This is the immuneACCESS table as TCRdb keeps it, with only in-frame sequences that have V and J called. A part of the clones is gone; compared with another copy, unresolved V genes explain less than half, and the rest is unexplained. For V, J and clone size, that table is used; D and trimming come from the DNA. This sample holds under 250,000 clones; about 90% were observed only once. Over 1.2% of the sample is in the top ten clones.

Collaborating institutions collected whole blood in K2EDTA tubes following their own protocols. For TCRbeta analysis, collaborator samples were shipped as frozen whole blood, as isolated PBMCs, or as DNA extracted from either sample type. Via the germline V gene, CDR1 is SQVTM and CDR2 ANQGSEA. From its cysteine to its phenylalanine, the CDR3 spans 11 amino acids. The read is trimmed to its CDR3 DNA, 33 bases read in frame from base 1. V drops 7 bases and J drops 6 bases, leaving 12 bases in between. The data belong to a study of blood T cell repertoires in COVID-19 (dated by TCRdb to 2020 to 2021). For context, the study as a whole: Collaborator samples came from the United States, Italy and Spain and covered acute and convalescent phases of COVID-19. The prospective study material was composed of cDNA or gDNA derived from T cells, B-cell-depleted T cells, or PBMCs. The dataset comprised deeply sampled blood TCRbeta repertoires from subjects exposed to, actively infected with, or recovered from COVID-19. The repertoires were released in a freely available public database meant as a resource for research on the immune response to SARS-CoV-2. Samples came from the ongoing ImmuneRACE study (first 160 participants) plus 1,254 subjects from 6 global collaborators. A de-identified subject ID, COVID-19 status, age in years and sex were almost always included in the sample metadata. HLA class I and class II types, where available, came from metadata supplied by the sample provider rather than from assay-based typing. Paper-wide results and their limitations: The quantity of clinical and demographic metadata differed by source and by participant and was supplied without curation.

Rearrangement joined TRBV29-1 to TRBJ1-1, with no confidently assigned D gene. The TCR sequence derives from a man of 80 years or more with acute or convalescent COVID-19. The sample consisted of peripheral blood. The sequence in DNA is TGCAGCGCAGAAAGCTTTCCTGAAGCTTTCTTT. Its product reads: CSAESFPEAFF.